A selection of T cell receptor beta chains follows, all from one sample in a study of human T cells and chemical hapten exposure. TCRdb used MiXCR to reprocess the RACE reads, holding one entry per CDR3 protein. The data contain approximately 80,000 distinct CDR3 sequences, about 10% of them seen just once; the ten biggest clones take up about 4%. This specimen consisted of whole blood, obtained in connection with sensitization to the hapten diphenylcyclopropenone (DPC). Receptors were obtained from a woman in her forties or fifties with alopecia areata. Some clones in this sample may be carry-over from other donors' samples. The CDR3 runs from the conserved cysteine through the conserved F or W. Each record gives: D gene, J gene, V gene, clone size, CDR3 protein, CDR3 DNA. The D gene is left open where the match is weak. Clone size is given for some rows only: seen once, a few or many times, or a class if the clone is expanded.

NA	TRBJ2-1	TRBV29-1	NA	CSVRPRSNEQFF	TGCAGCGTTCGTCCGAGGAGCAATGAGCAGTTCTTC
NA	TRBJ2-7	TRBV5-1	NA	CASSLGQSSYEQYF	TGCGCCAGCAGCCTGGGACAAAGCTCCTACGAGCAGTACTTC
TRBD1	TRBJ2-7	TRBV18	NA	CASSPGTGGYEQYF	TGTGCCAGCTCACCGGGGACAGGGGGCTACGAGCAGTACTTC
NA	TRBJ2-6	TRBV30	NA	CAWKRGSGANVLTF	TGTGCCTGGAAGAGGGGTTCTGGGGCCAACGTCCTGACTTTC
TRBD1	TRBJ2-1	TRBV12-5	few	CASGFGQGSYNEQFF	TGTGCTAGTGGTTTCGGACAGGGGTCCTACAATGAGCAGTTCTTC
TRBD1	TRBJ2-2	TRBV11-2	few	CASSLRTGNTGELFF	TGTGCCAGCAGCTTAAGGACAGGGAACACCGGGGAGCTGTTTTTT
NA	TRBJ2-1	TRBV7-2	many	CASSLDRRSYNEQFF	TGTGCCAGCAGCTTAGACAGGAGATCCTACAATGAGCAGTTCTTC
NA	TRBJ2-7	TRBV6-2/TRBV6-3	NA	CASSWDTYEQYF	TGTGCCAGCAGTTGGGACACCTACGAGCAGTACTTC
NA	TRBJ1-5	TRBV6-2/TRBV6-3	few	CASSYQNNQPQHF	TGTGCCAGCAGTTACCAGAACAATCAGCCCCAGCATTTT
NA	TRBJ1-5	TRBV2	many	CASSEARGSNQPQHF	TGTGCCAGCAGTGAAGCCAGGGGCAGCAATCAGCCCCAGCATTTT
NA	TRBJ2-7	TRBV7-6	NA	CASSLSEPYEQYF	TGTGCCAGCAGCCTCAGCGAGCCCTACGAGCAGTACTTC
NA	TRBJ2-7	TRBV20-1	many	CSADFWRGANEQYF	TGCAGTGCCGATTTCTGGAGGGGAGCGAACGAGCAGTACTTC
TRBD1	TRBJ2-1	TRBV29-1	NA	CSAQQGQGVYEQFF	TGCAGCGCACAACAGGGACAGGGGGTTTATGAGCAGTTCTTC
NA	TRBJ1-6	TRBV18	few	CASSPQRQPYDRMPLHF	TGTGCCAGCTCACCCCAAAGGCAGCCGTACGATAGGATGCCCCTCCACTTT
TRBD2	TRBJ2-3	TRBV7-9	few	CASSFGLAGVTDTQYF	TGTGCCAGCAGCTTTGGACTAGCGGGAGTAACAGATACGCAGTATTTT
NA	TRBJ1-2	TRBV28	NA	CASSLRTAYGYTF	TGTGCCAGCAGTTTACGGACAGCTTATGGCTACACCTTC
TRBD1	TRBJ1-1	TRBV15	few	CATSRRQGKAFF	TGTGCCACCAGCAGAAGACAGGGAAAGGCTTTCTTT
NA	TRBJ2-3	TRBV7-6	many	CASSFRRTGSRDTQYF	TGTGCCAGCAGCTTCAGGCGGACTGGGAGCAGGGATACGCAGTATTTT
TRBD2	TRBJ2-3	TRBV7-3	few	CASSLLAGGIDTQYF	TGTGCCAGCAGCTTATTAGCGGGAGGGATAGATACGCAGTATTTT
TRBD1	TRBJ1-5	TRBV6-1	few	CASSPRDRGYQPQHF	TGTGCCAGCAGTCCCAGGGACAGGGGGTATCAGCCCCAGCATTTT
TRBD1	TRBJ2-1	TRBV7-9	few	CASSAGTGGYNEQFF	TGTGCCAGCAGCGCCGGGACAGGGGGGTACAATGAGCAGTTCTTC
TRBD2	TRBJ2-2	TRBV20-1	many	CSAARTSGGITGELFF	TGCAGTGCCGCCCGGACTAGCGGGGGGATCACCGGGGAGCTGTTTTTT
TRBD2	TRBJ2-3	TRBV12-3/TRBV12-4	many	CASSLGVTSGNADTQYF	TGTGCCAGCAGTTTAGGGGTGACTAGCGGGAATGCAGATACGCAGTATTTT
TRBD2	TRBJ2-7	TRBV12-3/TRBV12-4	many	CASRPQGLAREQYF	TGTGCCAGCAGACCCCAAGGACTAGCGCGCGAGCAGTACTTC
NA	TRBJ2-2	TRBV5-5	NA	CASSLLTGINTGELFF	TGTGCCAGCAGCTTATTAACAGGGATCAACACCGGGGAGCTGTTTTTT
NA	TRBJ2-4	TRBV6-1	many	CASSEVAGLGIEVIQYF	TGTGCCAGCAGTGAAGTCGCAGGGTTGGGGATTGAGGTCATTCAGTACTTC
NA	TRBJ1-1	TRBV18	many	CASSNNRDTEAFF	TGTGCCAGCTCAAATAACAGGGACACTGAAGCTTTCTTT
TRBD1	TRBJ1-5	TRBV20-1	many	CSAKLQGVVNQPQHF	TGCAGTGCTAAGTTGCAGGGGGTAGTCAATCAGCCCCAGCATTTT
TRBD1	TRBJ1-4	TRBV28	NA	CASSLSGQGEEKLFF	TGTGCCAGCAGCCTGTCGGGACAGGGCGAAGAAAAACTGTTTTTT
TRBD1	TRBJ2-6	TRBV7-9	NA	CASSHPARQGNSGANVLTF	TGTGCCAGCAGCCACCCCGCACGACAGGGAAACTCTGGGGCCAACGTCCTGACTTTC
TRBD1	TRBJ1-3	TRBV5-1	NA	CASSPGTGGGNTIYF	TGCGCCAGCAGCCCCGGGACAGGAGGAGGAAACACCATATATTTT
TRBD2	TRBJ2-7	TRBV29-1	many	CSGLTSGRNYEQYF	TGCAGCGGCCTGACTAGCGGGAGAAACTACGAGCAGTACTTC
TRBD1	TRBJ2-7	TRBV27	NA	CASSSLRAARGTGGYEQYF	TGTGCCAGCAGTTCCCTCCGCGCAGCCAGAGGGACAGGGGGGTACGAGCAGTACTTC
TRBD1	TRBJ1-2	TRBV3-1	many	CASSQGDRGPGYTF	TGTGCCAGCAGCCAAGGGGACAGGGGGCCTGGCTACACCTTC
NA	TRBJ1-1	TRBV4-3	few	CASSQDWSNTEAFF	TGCGCCAGCAGCCAAGACTGGTCGAACACTGAAGCTTTCTTT
NA	TRBJ2-2	TRBV14	few	CASSQVSQSNTGELFF	TGTGCCAGCAGCCAAGTATCACAGTCGAACACCGGGGAGCTGTTTTTT
NA	TRBJ2-3	TRBV20-1	NA	CSARFLLSTSNTDMQYF	TGCAGTGCTAGATTCCTCCTATCGACTTCAAATACAGATATGCAGTATTTT
NA	TRBJ2-7	TRBV12-3/TRBV12-4	once	CASSLHQEQYF	TGTGCCAGCAGTCTTCACCAGGAGCAGTACTTC
NA	TRBJ1-1	TRBV14	many	CASSKVGITEAFF	TGTGCCAGCAGCAAGGTCGGGATCACTGAAGCTTTCTTT
NA	TRBJ2-2	TRBV19	few	CASRGELPNTGELFF	TGTGCCAGTAGAGGTGAACTTCCGAACACCGGGGAGCTGTTTTTT
NA	TRBJ1-2	TRBV7-3	few	CASSPNTGASGYTF	TGTGCCAGCAGCCCTAATACGGGGGCGTCTGGCTACACCTTC
NA	TRBJ1-3	TRBV7-9	NA	CASSPGPSGNTIYF	TGTGCCAGCAGCCCGGGACCCTCTGGAAACACCATATATTTT
NA	TRBJ1-5	TRBV28	NA	CASSLLAGPQHF	TGTGCCAGCAGTTTATTGGCAGGTCCCCAGCATTTT
NA	TRBJ2-7	TRBV28	NA	CASSSPGLLVDLYEQYF	TGTGCCAGCAGCTCCCCCGGGCTCCTAGTCGATTTATACGAGCAGTACTTC
NA	TRBJ1-4	TRBV28	NA	CASSPSGGLGTNEKLFF	TGTGCCAGCAGTCCATCGGGTGGGCTGGGAACTAATGAAAAACTGTTTTTT
NA	TRBJ1-5	TRBV7-2	many	CASSRDTQDQPQHF	TGTGCCAGCAGCCGGGACACCCAAGATCAGCCCCAGCATTTT
NA	TRBJ2-5	TRBV5-4	few	CASSFGPLETQYF	TGTGCCAGCAGCTTCGGACCCCTCGAGACCCAGTACTTC